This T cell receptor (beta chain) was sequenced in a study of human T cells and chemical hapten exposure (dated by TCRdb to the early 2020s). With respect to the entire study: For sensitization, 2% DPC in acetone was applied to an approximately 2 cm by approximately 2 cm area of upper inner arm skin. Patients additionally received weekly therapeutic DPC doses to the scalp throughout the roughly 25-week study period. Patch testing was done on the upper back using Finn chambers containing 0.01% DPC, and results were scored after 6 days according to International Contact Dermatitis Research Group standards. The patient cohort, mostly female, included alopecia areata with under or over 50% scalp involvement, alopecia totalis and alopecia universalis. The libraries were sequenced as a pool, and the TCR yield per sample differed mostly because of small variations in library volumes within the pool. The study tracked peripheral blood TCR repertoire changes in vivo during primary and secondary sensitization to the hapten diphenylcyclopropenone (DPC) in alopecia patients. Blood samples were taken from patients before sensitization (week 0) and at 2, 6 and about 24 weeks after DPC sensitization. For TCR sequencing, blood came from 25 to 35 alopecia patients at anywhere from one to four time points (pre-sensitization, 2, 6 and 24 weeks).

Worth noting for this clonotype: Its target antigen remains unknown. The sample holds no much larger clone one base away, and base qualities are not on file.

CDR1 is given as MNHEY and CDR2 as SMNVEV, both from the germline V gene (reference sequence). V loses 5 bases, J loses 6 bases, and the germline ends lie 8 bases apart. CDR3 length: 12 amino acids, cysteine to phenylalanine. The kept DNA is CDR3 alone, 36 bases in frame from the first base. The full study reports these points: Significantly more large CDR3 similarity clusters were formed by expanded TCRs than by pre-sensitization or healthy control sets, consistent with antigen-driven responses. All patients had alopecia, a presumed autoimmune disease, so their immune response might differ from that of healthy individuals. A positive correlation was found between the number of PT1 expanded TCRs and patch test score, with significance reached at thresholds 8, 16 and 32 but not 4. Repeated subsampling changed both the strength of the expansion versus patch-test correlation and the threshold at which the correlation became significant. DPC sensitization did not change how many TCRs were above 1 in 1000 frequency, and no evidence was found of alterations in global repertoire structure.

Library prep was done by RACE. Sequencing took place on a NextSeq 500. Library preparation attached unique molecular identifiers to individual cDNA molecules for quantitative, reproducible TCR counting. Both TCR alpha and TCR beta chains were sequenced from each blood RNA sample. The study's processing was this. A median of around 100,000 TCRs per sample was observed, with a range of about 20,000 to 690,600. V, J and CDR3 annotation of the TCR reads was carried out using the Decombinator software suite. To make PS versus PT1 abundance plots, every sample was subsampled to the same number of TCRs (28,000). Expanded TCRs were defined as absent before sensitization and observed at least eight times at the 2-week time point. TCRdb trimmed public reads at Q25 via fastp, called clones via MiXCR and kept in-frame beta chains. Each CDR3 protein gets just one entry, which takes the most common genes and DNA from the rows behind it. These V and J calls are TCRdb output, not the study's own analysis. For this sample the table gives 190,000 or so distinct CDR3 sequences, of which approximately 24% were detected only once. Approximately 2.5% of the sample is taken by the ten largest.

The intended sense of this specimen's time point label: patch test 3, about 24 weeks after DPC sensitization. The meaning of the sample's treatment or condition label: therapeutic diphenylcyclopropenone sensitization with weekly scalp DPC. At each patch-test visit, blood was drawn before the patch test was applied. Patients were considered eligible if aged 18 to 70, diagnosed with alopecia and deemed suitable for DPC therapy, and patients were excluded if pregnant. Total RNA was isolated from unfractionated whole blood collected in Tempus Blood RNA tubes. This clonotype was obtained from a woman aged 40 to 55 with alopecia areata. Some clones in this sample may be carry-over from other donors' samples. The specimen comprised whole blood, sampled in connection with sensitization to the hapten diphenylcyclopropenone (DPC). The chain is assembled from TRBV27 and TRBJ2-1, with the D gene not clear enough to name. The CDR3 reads CASSIPGNEQFF. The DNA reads TGTGCCAGCAGTATTCCAGGCAATGAGCAGTTCTTC.